This T cell receptor beta chain was recorded in a study of blood T cell repertoires in COVID-19 (TCRdb year 2020). With regard to the full study: Collaborator samples came from the United States, Italy and Spain and covered acute and convalescent phases of COVID-19. The sample metadata nearly always contained a de-identified subject ID, COVID-19 status, age in years and sex. The prospective study material was composed of cDNA or gDNA derived from T cells, B-cell-depleted T cells, or PBMCs. A freely available public database, intended as a resource for researchers studying the immune response to SARS-CoV-2, is where the repertoires were released. The samples were drawn from the first 160 participants of the ongoing ImmuneRACE study and from under 1,500 subjects provided by 6 global collaborators. Subjects who had been exposed to COVID-19, were actively infected with it, or had recovered from it provided the deeply sampled blood TCRbeta repertoires that made up the dataset. Where HLA class I and class II types were available, the types were taken from metadata supplied by the sample provider, not from assay-based typing.

On the study overall, not on this receptor specifically: How much clinical and demographic metadata was included differed by source and by participant, and the metadata was provided uncurated.

The immunoSEQ Assay, a bias-controlled multiplex PCR, was used to amplify TCRbeta CDR3 regions from genomic DNA. In the paper's pipeline: The number of nucleated cells in each sample was estimated from the amplification of reference gene primers within the assay. To quantify the absolute abundance of each unique TCRbeta CDR3 rearrangement, sequence reads were collapsed and filtered. For each sample, productive Simpson clonality was calculated as the square root of Simpson's diversity index over productive rearrangements. TCRdb limited this immuneACCESS table to in-frame rearrangements with V and J called. A share of clones is missing; checked studies link under half to unresolved V genes, and the rest is unexplained. V and J calls and clone size come straight from that table; D and trimming were deduced from the DNA. This sample has about 80,000 clones in its table, and about 72% of those were observed once. The ten largest account for more than 15% of the sample.

Comments on this clone: Its antigen remains undetermined. Base quality data are lacking; no much larger clone is found one base away.

V lost 6 bases and J lost 0 bases; the stretch between them is 6 bases long. The CDR3 runs 13 amino acids, cysteine and phenylalanine included. The CDR3 DNA has 39 bases and is translated from base 1. Whole blood was collected in K2EDTA tubes by collaborating institutions according to the institutions' own protocols. For TCRbeta analysis, collaborators shipped samples in one of three forms: frozen whole blood, isolated PBMCs, or DNA extracted from either of those sample types. This chain is built from TRBV12-3 or TRBV12-4 and TRBJ1-3, with the D gene too uncertain to name. This clonotype was sampled from a man in his 70s with active or convalescent COVID-19. The sequenced material came from peripheral blood. The DNA is as follows: TGTGCCAGCAGCAGAGGCTCTGGAAACACCATATATTTT. Translated, this is CASSRGSGNTIYF.